The clone carrying this T cell receptor (beta chain) appeared a few times. Antigen specificity is unknown. The data originate from a study of T cell repertoires in cytomegalovirus infection. Study overall: In public TCR beta signatures, there were indications of both CMV infection and matching HLA type.

Each CDR3 protein gets one entry after TCRdb re-called the reads with MiXCR. This table holds hundreds of thousands of distinct CDR3 sequences, 31% found once. After removal of 0 bases from V and 5 bases from J, the junction contained 9 bases not matched to a gene. The CDR3 contains 15 residues. Germline assignment: CDR1 DFQATT and CDR2 SNEGSKA (reference sequence). The chain employs TRBV20-1 and TRBJ2-7; 8 nucleotides align to TRBD1. Sequenced material: cultured CD8+ T cells from PBMCs, taken from culture after CMV antigen stimulation. The source of this sequence is a human donor in good health (CMV status not recorded). Some clones in this sample may be carry-over from other donors' samples. CDR3 region: CSARDRGQGVHEQYV. The CDR3 DNA follows: TGCAGTGCTAGAGATCGTGGACAGGGTGTACACGAGCAGTACGTC.